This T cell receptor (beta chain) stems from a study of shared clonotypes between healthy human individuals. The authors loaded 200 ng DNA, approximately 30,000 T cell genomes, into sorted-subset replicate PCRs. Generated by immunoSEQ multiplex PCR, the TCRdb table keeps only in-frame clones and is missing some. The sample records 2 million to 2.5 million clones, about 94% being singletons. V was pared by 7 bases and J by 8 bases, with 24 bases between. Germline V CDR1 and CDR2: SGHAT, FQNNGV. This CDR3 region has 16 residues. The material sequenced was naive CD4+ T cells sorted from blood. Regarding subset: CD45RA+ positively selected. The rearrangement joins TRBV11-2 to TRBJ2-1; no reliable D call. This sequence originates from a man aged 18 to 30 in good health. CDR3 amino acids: CASIKDGRKQDDEQFF. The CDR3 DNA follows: TGTGCCAGCATCAAAGATGGCCGGAAACAAGACGATGAGCAGTTCTTC.